The subject of this entry is one T cell receptor (beta chain). Methods used by the authors: Reference gene primer amplification in the assay estimated nucleated cell counts. This table comes from immunoSEQ multiplex PCR, and its TCRdb copy is limited to in-frame clones, with some not included. Clonal size and the V and J genes are those of that table, whereas D and trimming came from the DNA. Found here are around 400,000 clones, around 87% of them singletons; the top ten hold 2.3%. This entry is derived from a study of blood T cell repertoires in COVID-19. J was trimmed by 9 bases and V by 4 bases; bases with no gene match: 16. This CDR3 spans 17 amino acids. Germline loops: CDR1 KGHDR, CDR2 SFDVKD.

This sequence originates from a woman in her sixties or seventies with COVID-19, enrolled during active disease. The chain couples TRBV24-1 to TRBJ2-5, with 10 bases aligning to TRBD1. Sequencing input: peripheral blood. CDR3 residues: CATSEPTGGEGKRPQYF. CDR3 coding DNA: TGTGCCACCAGTGAGCCGACAGGGGGCGAGGGGAAGAGACCCCAGTACTTC.